This TCR beta chain is drawn from a study of T cells in Graves' hyperthyroidism and ophthalmopathy. Germline V gene data show CDR1 as SGHDT and CDR2 as YYEEEE. CDR3 size: 15 residues. Between the trimmed V and J ends, which lost 4 bases and 0 bases, there was a span of 14 bases. RNA transcripts were the template for amplifying TCR beta CDR3 regions. The primer set for the first-round RT-PCR of the TCR CDR3 was HTBI. TCRdb passed the multiplex PCR reads through MiXCR, listing each CDR3 protein once. In the table there are about 400,000 distinct CDR3 sequences, approximately 14% of which are singletons. As concerns this clonotype: Its antigen remains unknown.

Study-wide results and limits: Most thyroid clonotypes with frequency above 0.001 were detected in blood.

The sequenced sample was blood. The chain combines TRBV5-6 with TRBJ2-7, with D perhaps TRBD1 or TRBD2 (5 bases each). This receptor was identified in a woman aged 18-29 years with Graves' hyperthyroidism. The CDR3 is CASSGAGIFSYEQYF. In nucleotides, the CDR3 is TGTGCCAGCAGCGGGGCCGGGATTTTCTCCTACGAGCAGTACTTC.